This entry describes one T cell receptor (beta chain). Its antigen remains undetermined. No base quality values were provided; no much bigger clone lies one nucleotide off. Sequencing was carried out with an Illumina NovaSeq 6000. cDNA libraries for TCRalpha and TCRbeta were prepared by 5'RACE using constant-segment primers, with sample barcodes and unique molecular identifiers added. Trizol reagent was used to extract RNA from every sample. Amplification of the libraries took two PCR steps, and the second step added a second sample barcode plus Illumina TruSeq adapters. Sequencing of libraries was performed on an Illumina NovaSeq with 2 x 150 bp paired-end reads. Processing in the source paper ran as follows. Reads were demultiplexed and collapsed into UMI-guided consensus sequences with migec v1.2.7. With mixcr v2.1.11, UMI consensuses were aligned to TRA and TRB V and J templates and assembled into clonotypes. A clonotype was counted as expanded or contracted only when both edgeR and NoisET called the clonotype significant, with the noise models trained on biological replicates. For edgeR calls, a false discovery rate-adjusted p below 0.01 and a log2 fold-change threshold of 1 were applied. As an exploratory analysis of dynamics, max-normalized trajectories of the 1000 most abundant clonotypes were examined with PCA combined with hierarchical clustering. The CD4 or CD8 phenotype of responding clones was assigned using the separately sequenced CD4+ and CD8+ repertoires. In-frame beta chains were kept once TCRdb had trimmed the public reads at Q25 with fastp and called clones with MiXCR. A single entry per CDR3 protein holds the most common genes and DNA from its merged rows. The V and J calls follow TCRdb's processing rather than the paper's. This sample holds around 250,000 distinct CDR3 sequences; 15% to 20% were observed only once. The ten largest clonotypes hold roughly 24% of the sample.

Ficoll-Paque density gradient centrifugation was used to isolate PBMCs. This specimen comes from a study of T-cell memory formation after mild COVID-19 (dated by TCRdb to 2020 to 2022). Study-wide context: TCR sequence clusters from the two donors were largely donor specific. In two donors, T-cell clones that expanded and contracted after mild COVID-19 were tracked by sequencing TCRalpha and TCRbeta repertoires over time. Two young, previously healthy adult volunteers, one female and one male, were included in the cohort.

The V end loses 8 bases and the J end loses 4 bases, and a stretch of 22 bases separates them. The CDR3 goes from the cysteine to the valine over 15 residues. Of all the DNA, just the CDR3 is kept, 45 bases in frame from base 1. The germline V gene (reference sequence) supplies CDR1 SGHNT and CDR2 YYREEE. The research as a whole found: Clones that contracted from day 15 to 85 showed balanced CD4/CD8 phenotypes, whereas a second wave of clones that expanded from day 15 to 37 leaned towards CD4+. The study covered only a couple of mild cases, and larger cohorts including severe cases with pre-infection samples were considered necessary. SARS-CoV-2 specificity was not confirmed for the second-wave clones peaking on day 37. The detection of some responding clones in pre-infection memory suggests that pre-existing cross-reactive memory T cells joined the SARS-CoV-2 response. Contracting CD4+ clones were found mainly in CM and EM memory subsets, while CD8+ clones were enriched in EMRA.

The sequence was collected from a young man who had mild COVID-19 (a few samples of this study predate the infection). The sample titles of this study are shuffled in the database, so cell type and time point are left out; the donor was told from shared clones. Material: PBMCs or a T cell subset sorted from them (not recorded which). The rearrangement combines TRBV5-4 with TRBJ2-7; the D gene is possibly TRBD1, with 6 bases matching. This receptor carries the CDR3 CARAEDSISDYEQYV. The DNA sequence is as follows: TGTGCCAGAGCGGAGGACAGTATCTCAGATTACGAGCAGTACGTC.